This paragraph covers one T cell receptor (beta chain) sequence. Trimming cost V 5 bases and J 9 bases, with 14 bases left between them. The CDR3 contains 13 residues. The germline CDR1 and CDR2 sequences are SGHTA and FQGNSA. This specimen comes from a study of blood T cell repertoires in COVID-19. Study at large: Both acute and convalescent COVID-19 samples were obtained from the United States, Italy and Spain. Sources were T cells, B-cell-depleted T cells, or PBMCs; the material itself was cDNA or gDNA.

Under the authors' procedure: Amplification from reference gene primers served as the basis for estimated nucleated cell counts. Profiled with immunoSEQ multiplex PCR; TCRdb holds only in-frame clones, not every one. The V and J calls and clone size come from that table; D and trimming were worked out from the DNA. There are over 200,000 clones in the sample; 83% occur only once, and 2% to 3% lies in the top ten. The chain links TRBV7-2 to TRBJ2-4; unclear D gene. Material for sequencing was peripheral blood. The clonotype was recovered from a woman in her 70s with active or convalescent COVID-19. DNA of the CDR3: TGTGCCAGCAGCCTAACCAGAAGAGGCATTCAGTACTTC. This encodes CASSLTRRGIQYF.